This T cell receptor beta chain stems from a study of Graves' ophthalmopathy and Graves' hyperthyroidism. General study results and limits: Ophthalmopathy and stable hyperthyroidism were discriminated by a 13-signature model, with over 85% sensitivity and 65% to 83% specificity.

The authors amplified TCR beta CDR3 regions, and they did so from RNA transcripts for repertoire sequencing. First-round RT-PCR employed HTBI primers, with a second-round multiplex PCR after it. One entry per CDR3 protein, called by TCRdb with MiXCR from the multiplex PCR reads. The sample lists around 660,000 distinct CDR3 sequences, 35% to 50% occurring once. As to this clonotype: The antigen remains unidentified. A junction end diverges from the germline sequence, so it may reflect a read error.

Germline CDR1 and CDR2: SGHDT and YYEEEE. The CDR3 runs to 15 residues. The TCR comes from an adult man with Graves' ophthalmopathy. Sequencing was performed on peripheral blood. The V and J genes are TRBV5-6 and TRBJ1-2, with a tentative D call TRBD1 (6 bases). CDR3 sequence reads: CASSHGQLANYDYTF. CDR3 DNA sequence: TGTGCCAGCAGCCATGGACAGCTAGCTAACTATGACTACACCTTC.